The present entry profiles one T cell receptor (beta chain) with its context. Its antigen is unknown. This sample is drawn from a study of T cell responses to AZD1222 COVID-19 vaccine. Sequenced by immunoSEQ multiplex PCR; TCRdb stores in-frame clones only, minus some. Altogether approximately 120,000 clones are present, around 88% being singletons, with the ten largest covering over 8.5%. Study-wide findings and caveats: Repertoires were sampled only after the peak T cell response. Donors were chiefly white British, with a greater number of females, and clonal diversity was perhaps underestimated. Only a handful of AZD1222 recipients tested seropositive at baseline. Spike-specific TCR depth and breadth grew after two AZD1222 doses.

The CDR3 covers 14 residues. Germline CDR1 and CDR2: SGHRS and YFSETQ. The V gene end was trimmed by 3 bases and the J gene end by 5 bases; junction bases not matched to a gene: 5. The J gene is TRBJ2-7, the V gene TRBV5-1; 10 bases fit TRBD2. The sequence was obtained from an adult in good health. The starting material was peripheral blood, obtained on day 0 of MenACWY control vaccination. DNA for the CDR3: TGCGCCAGCAGCTCGGGACTAGCGCTCAACGAGCAGTACTTC. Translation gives CASSSGLALNEQYF.